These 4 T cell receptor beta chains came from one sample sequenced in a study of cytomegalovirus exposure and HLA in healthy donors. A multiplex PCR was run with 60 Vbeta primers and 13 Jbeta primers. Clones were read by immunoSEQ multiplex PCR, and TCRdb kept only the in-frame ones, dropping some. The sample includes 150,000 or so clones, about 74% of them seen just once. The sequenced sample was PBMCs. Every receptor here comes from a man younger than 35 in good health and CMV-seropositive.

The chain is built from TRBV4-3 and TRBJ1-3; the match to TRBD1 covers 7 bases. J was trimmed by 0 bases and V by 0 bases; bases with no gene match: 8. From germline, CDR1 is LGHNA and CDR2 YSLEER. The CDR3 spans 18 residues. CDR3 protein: CASSQDLPGQVSGNTIYF. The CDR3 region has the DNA TGCGCCAGCAGCCAAGATCTACCCGGACAGGTCTCTGGAAACACCATATATTTT.

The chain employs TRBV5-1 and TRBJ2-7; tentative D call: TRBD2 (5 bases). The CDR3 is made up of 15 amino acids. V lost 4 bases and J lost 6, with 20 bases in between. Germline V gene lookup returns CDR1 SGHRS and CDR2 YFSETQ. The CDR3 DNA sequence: TGCGCCAGCAGCCGAGGGTCTGGAGGCACCAGCGAGCAGTACTTC. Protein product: CASSRGSGGTSEQYF.

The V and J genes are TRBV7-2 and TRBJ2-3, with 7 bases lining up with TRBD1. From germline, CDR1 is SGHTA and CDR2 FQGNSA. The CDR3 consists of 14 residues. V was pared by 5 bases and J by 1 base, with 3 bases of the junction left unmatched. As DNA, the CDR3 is TGTGCCAGCAGCCCTACAGGGGGCACAGATACGCAGTATTTT. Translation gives CASSPTGGTDTQYF.

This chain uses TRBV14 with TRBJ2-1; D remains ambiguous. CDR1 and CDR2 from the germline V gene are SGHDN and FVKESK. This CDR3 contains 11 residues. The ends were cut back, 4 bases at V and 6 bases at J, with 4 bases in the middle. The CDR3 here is CASSPSNEQFF. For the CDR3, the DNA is TGTGCCAGCAGCCCGAGCAATGAGCAGTTCTTC. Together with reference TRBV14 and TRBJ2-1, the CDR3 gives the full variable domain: EAGVTQFPSHSVIEKGQTVTLRCDPISGHDNLYWYRRVMGKEIKFLLHFVKESKQDESGMPNNRFLAERTGGTYSTLKVQPAELEDSGVYFCASSPSNEQFFGPGTRLTVL.